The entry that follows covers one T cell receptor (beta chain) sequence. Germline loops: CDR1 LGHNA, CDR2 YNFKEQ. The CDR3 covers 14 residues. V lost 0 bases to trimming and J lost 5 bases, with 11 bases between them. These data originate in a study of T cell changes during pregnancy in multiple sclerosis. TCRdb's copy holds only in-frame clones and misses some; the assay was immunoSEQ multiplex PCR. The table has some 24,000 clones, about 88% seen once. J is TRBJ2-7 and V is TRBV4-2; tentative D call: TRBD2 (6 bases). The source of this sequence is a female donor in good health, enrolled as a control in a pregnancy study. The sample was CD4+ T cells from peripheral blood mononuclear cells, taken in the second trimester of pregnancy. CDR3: CASSQDRGTDEQYF. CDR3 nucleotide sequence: TGTGCCAGCAGCCAAGATCGCGGGACCGACGAGCAGTACTTC.